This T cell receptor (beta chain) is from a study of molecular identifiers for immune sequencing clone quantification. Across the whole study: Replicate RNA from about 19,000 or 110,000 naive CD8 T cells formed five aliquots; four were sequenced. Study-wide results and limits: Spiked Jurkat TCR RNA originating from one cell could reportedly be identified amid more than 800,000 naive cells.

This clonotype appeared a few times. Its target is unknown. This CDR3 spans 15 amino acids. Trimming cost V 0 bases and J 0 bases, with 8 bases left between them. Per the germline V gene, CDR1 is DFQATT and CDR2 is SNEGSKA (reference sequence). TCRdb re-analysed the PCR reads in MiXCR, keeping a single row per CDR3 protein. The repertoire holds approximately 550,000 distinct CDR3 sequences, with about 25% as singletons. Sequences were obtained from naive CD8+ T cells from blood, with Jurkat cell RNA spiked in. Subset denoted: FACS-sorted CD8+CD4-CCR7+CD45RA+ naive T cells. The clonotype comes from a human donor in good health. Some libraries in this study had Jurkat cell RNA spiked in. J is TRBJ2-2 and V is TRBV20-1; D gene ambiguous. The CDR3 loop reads CSARDQNPNTGELFF. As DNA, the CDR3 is TGCAGTGCTAGAGACCAAAACCCGAACACCGGGGAGCTGTTTTTT.